This TCR beta chain originates from a study of blood T cell repertoires in COVID-19 (TCRdb year 2020). A note on the overall study: Samples covering the acute and convalescent phases of COVID-19 were provided by collaborators in the United States, Italy and Spain. The prospective study material was composed of cDNA or gDNA derived from T cells, B-cell-depleted T cells, or PBMCs. The sample metadata nearly always contained a de-identified subject ID, COVID-19 status, age in years and sex. The samples were drawn from the first 160 participants of the ongoing ImmuneRACE study and from 1,254 subjects provided by 6 global collaborators. The repertoires were released in a freely available public database meant as a resource for research on the immune response to SARS-CoV-2. Subjects who had been exposed to COVID-19, were actively infected with it, or had recovered from it provided the deeply sampled blood TCRbeta repertoires that made up the dataset. Where available, HLA class I and class II types were obtained from metadata supplied by the sample provider rather than from assay-based typing.

CDR1 and CDR2 (MNHNY, SVGAGI) derive from the germline V gene (reference sequence). V and J are trimmed by 2 bases and 2 bases, and the gene matches miss 6 bases of the junction. Including cysteine and phenylalanine, the CDR3 has 16 amino acids. The sequence is cut down to CDR3 DNA, 48 bases in frame from base 1. Collaborating institutions collected whole blood in K2EDTA tubes following their own protocols. Collaborator samples were shipped for TCRbeta analysis as frozen whole blood, isolated PBMCs, or DNA extracted from either sample type. TCRbeta CDR3 regions were amplified from genomic DNA using the immunoSEQ Assay, a bias-controlled multiplex PCR. As for the authors' bioinformatics: Within the assay, amplification of reference gene primers was used to estimate how many nucleated cells each sample contained. Sequence reads were collapsed and filtered to measure the absolute abundance of every unique TCRbeta CDR3 rearrangement. For each sample, productive Simpson clonality was calculated as the square root of Simpson's diversity index over productive rearrangements. In TCRdb, the immuneACCESS table is reduced to in-frame sequences with V and J assigned. These tables do not hold every clone; where another copy was compared, an unresolved V gene accounts for under half, and the others remain unexplained. V and J calls and clone size are as listed in that table; D and trimming were resolved from the DNA. This sample comprises roughly 63,000 clones, 85% to 90% of them detected only once. Of the sample, approximately 2.9% is held by the ten largest clones.

The study at large found these results: The amount of clinical and demographic metadata varied by source and participant and was provided uncurated.

With regard to this clone: The antigen this receptor binds is unknown. Nothing much larger sits one base from this clone, and base qualities are not available.

Sample: peripheral blood. Recombination linked TRBV6-6 to TRBJ2-1; a stretch of 7 junction bases matches TRBD2. This TCR derives from a man between 45 and 60 years old with acute or convalescent COVID-19. The CDR3 region reads CASSYRPGRTYNEQFF. The sequenced DNA: TGTGCCAGCAGTTACCGGCCCGGGAGGACCTACAATGAGCAGTTCTTC.